This TCR beta chain was sequenced in a study of blood T cell repertoires in COVID-19. Overall study context: Acute-phase and convalescent COVID-19 samples originated in the United States, Italy and Spain. The analysed material was cDNA or gDNA that came from T cells, B-cell-depleted T cells, or PBMCs.

J lost 4 bases, V lost 10 bases, and 17 bases had no gene match. The CDR3 is made up of 16 amino acids. Germline CDR1 MDHEN, CDR2 SYDVKM. In the source study's methods: Reference gene primer amplification in the assay estimated nucleated cell counts. Clones were sequenced by immunoSEQ multiplex PCR, and TCRdb holds only the in-frame ones, with some missing. Clonal size and the V and J genes are those of that table, whereas D and trimming came from the DNA. The data show about 190,000 clones, with 88% seen just once and 2.1% held by the top ten. The V and J genes are TRBV28 and TRBJ1-2; 8 nucleotides align to TRBD1. The sequencing sample was made of peripheral blood. The clonotype was recovered from a man between 70 and 80 years old with active or convalescent COVID-19. The CDR3 sequence is CATVGGGAGGTYGYTF. CDR3 sequence (DNA): TGTGCCACCGTCGGAGGCGGTGCAGGGGGCACCTATGGCTACACCTTC.